This T cell receptor (beta chain) was obtained from a study of T cells in tumors after PD-1 blockade. Study in general: Mean per blood sample: about 110,000 templates (about 21,000-270,000), 36,536 unique clonotypes.

The germline V and J ends were trimmed by 3 bases and 4 bases, with 12 bases remaining between them. Germline V gene sequence: CDR1 SQVTM, CDR2 ANQGSEA. This CDR3 has 14 amino acids. TCRdb's copy holds only in-frame clones and misses some; the assay was immunoSEQ multiplex PCR. The sample has tens of thousands of clones, more than 70% seen once. This clone was counted between two and nine times. The source of this sequence is a human donor with basal cell carcinoma. The sample in question was PBMCs, obtained before anti-PD-1 treatment. This rearrangement joins TRBV29-1 to TRBJ2-2; D might be TRBD1 (7 bases). The CDR3, as DNA: TGCAGCGTTGAGGAGGGGGCGAGCACCGGGGAGCTGTTTTTT. This encodes CSVEEGASTGELFF.